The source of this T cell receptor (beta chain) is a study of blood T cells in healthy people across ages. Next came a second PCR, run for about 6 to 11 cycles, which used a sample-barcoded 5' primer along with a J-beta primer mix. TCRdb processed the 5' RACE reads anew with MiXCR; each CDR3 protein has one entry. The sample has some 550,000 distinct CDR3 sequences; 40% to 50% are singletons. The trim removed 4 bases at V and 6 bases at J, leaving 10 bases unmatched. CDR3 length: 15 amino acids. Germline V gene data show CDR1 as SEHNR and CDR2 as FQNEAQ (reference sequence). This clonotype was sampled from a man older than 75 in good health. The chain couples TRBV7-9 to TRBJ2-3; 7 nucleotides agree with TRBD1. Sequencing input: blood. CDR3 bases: TGTGCCAGCAGCTCCCGGGACAGCCCGTTGGATACGCAGTATTTT. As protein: CASSSRDSPLDTQYF.